The present T cell receptor beta chain was sequenced within a study of cytomegalovirus exposure and HLA in healthy donors. Whole-study results and caveats: Reportedly, diagnosis of cytomegalovirus status by the classifier showed high specificity and sensitivity. There were 150 to 200 TCR beta chains listed as cytomegalovirus-associated. Rarity characterized most TCR sequences, yet some public TCRs appeared in many donors.

The donors were part of the validation cohort of 120 subjects. That cohort was separate from the first cohort, which comprised 550 to 750 subjects. Worth noting for this clone: What it binds is not known.

This CDR3 has 14 amino acids. Trimming removed 5 bases at V and 3 bases at J, with 14 bases between. Germline CDR1 reads SGHVS; CDR2 reads FNYEAQ. Measured with immunoSEQ multiplex PCR; TCRdb has only the in-frame clones, and not every one. The sample comprises about 140,000 clones, 80% to 90% of which are singletons, and roughly 3% rests with the top ten. The receptor was derived from a man between 18 and 35 years old in good health and CMV-seronegative. The genes are TRBV7-6 and TRBJ2-7, with D maybe TRBD1 (5 bases). The sample comprised PBMCs. CDR3: CASSAMTDSYEQYF. The CDR3 nucleotides are TGTGCCAGCAGCGCAATGACTGACAGCTACGAGCAGTACTTC.